This entry concerns a single T cell receptor (beta chain). Here immunoSEQ multiplex PCR was the method, and the copy in TCRdb shows in-frame clones only, minus some. The sample lists 390,000 or so clones, 75% to 90% seen once, with around 1.4% in the top ten. The data belong to a study of blood T cell repertoires in COVID-19. The germline V gene encodes CDR1 SGHRS and CDR2 YFSETQ. CDR3 length equals 16 residues. Trimming pared 0 bases from V and 0 bases from J, leaving 10 bases between. The V and J genes are TRBV5-1 and TRBJ1-5; tentative D call: TRBD1 (5 bases). The sequence was collected from a young woman with active or convalescent COVID-19. Sequencing was done on a sample of peripheral blood. CDR3 coding DNA: TGCGCCAGCAGCTTGGTTGGGGGGGATAGCAATCAGCCCCAGCATTTT. Translated, it gives CASSLVGGDSNQPQHF.